This T cell receptor beta chain originates from a study of T cell repertoires in cytomegalovirus infection. Whole-study context: Public TCR beta signatures were indicative of both CMV infection and a matching HLA type. Findings and caveats of the study: HLA-C-restricted TCR beta clonotypes specific for CMV led the ex vivo response. Frequencies of public TCR beta families were cumulated, and this identified carriers of CMV plus the relevant HLA.

Germline V gives CDR1 SGDLS, CDR2 YYNGEE. V was shortened by 5 bases and J by 4 bases, with 12 bases between the two germline ends. This CDR3 has 13 amino acids. Regarding this clonotype: Its antigen is undetermined.

TCRdb itself ran the reads through MiXCR, one entry per CDR3 protein. This table holds nearly 550,000 distinct CDR3 sequences, about 15% found once. This rearrangement joins TRBV9 to TRBJ1-1, with D perhaps matching TRBD1 (6 bases). The clonotype comes from a human donor in good health (CMV status not recorded). Some clones in this sample may be carry-over from other donors' samples. The sample consisted of CD8+ T cells from PBMCs. The CDR3 here is CASSEGDVTEAFF. DNA of the CDR3: TGTGCCAGCAGTGAGGGGGATGTCACTGAAGCTTTCTTT.